This T cell receptor (beta chain) was found in a study of cytomegalovirus exposure and HLA in healthy donors. A note on this clone: What it binds is unknown.

Germline CDR1 reads MNHNS; CDR2 reads SASEGT. The CDR3 contains 15 residues. V was cut by 3 bases and J by 3 bases, with 14 bases left in between. Both 60 Vbeta primers and 13 Jbeta primers went into the PCR. Method: immunoSEQ multiplex PCR; TCRdb's copy keeps in-frame clones and lacks some. The sample has about 150,000 clones; 9.7% are singletons. Notes on the study in general: According to a later analysis, donors in an Asian-associated ancestry cluster reportedly had fewer N-insertions than the approximately 730-donor mean. Confirmation in vitro established that a few CMV-associated chains were specific for CMV antigens. Several top significant clusters appeared, in a later analysis, to be linked to common viral pathogens.

Specimen: PBMCs. This TCR came from a man aged 45-65 years in good health and CMV-seronegative. This rearrangement joins TRBV6-1 to TRBJ2-5; D may be TRBD1 (6 bases). The CDR3 loop is CASSDPGQIKETQYF. The DNA of the CDR3 is TGTGCCAGCAGTGACCCCGGACAGATCAAAGAGACCCAGTACTTC.